The T cell receptor (beta chain) described here comes from a study of blood T cell repertoires in COVID-19. Study background: Some COVID-19 samples were acute and others convalescent; all came from the United States, Italy and Spain. The cDNA or gDNA used as material had been derived from T cells, B-cell-depleted T cells, or PBMCs.

This clone was seen only once. CDR1 MNHEY and CDR2 SMNVEV come from the germline V gene (reference sequence). V trimming: 7 bases; J trimming: 1 base; junction bases outside the gene matches: 6. The CDR3 spans 16 residues. Original methodology: Quantification of nucleated cells was approximated via reference gene primer amplification. Sequenced by immunoSEQ multiplex PCR; TCRdb stores in-frame clones only, minus some. From that table come the V and J calls and clone size; the DNA was used to work out D and trimming. The data contain 95,000 to 150,000 clones, around nine tenths of them singletons. The source of this sequence is a woman aged 45 to 65 with active or convalescent COVID-19. The sample consisted of peripheral blood. This chain joins TRBV27 and TRBJ2-3, with 12 bases that match TRBD1. CDR3 region: CASNGGQGAGTDTQYF. CDR3 sequence (DNA): TGTGCCAGCAATGGGGGACAGGGGGCGGGCACAGATACGCAGTATTTT.